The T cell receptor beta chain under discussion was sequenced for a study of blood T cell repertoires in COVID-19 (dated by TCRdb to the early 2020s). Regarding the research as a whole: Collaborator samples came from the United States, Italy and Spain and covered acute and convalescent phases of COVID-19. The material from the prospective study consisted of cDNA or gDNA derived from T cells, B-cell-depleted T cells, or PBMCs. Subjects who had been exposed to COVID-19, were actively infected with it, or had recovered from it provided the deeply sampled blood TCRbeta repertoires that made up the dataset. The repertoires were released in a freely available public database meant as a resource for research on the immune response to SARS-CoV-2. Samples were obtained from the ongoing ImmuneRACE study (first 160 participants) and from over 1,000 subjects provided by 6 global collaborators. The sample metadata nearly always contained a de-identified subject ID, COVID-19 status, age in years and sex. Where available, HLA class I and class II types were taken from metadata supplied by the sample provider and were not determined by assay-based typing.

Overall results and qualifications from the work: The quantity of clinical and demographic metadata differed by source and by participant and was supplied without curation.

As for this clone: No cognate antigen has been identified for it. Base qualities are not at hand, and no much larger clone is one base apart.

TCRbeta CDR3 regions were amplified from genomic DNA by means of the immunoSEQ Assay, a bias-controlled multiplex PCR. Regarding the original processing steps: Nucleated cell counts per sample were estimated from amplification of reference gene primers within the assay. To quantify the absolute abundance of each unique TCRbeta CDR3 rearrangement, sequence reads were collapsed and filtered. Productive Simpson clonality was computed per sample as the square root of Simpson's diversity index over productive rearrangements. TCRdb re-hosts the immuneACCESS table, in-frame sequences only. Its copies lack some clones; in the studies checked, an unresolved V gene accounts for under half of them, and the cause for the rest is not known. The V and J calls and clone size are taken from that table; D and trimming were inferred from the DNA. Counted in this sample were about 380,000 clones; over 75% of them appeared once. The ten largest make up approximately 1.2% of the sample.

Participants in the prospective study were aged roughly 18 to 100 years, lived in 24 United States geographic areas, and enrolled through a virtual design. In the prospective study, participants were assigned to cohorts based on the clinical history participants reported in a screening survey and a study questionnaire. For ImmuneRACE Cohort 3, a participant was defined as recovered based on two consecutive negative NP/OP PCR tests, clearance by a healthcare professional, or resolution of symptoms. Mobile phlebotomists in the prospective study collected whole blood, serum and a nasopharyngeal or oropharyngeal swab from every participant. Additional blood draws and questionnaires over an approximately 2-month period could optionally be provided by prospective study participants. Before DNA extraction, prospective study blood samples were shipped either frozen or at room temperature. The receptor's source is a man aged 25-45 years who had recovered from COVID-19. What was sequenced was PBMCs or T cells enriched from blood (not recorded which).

The CDR3 sequence is CASSLLRDYGYTF. The nucleotide sequence reads TGTGCCAGCTCACTCCTCCGAGACTATGGCTACACCTTC. The rearranged segments are TRBV18 and TRBJ1-2; no confident D gene assignment can be made. Trimming takes 4 bases from V and 3 bases from J, and the germline ends sit 9 bases apart. The germline V gene specifies KGHSH as CDR1 and LQKENI as CDR2. The CDR3 starts with the cysteine, ends with the phenylalanine, and has 13 residues. Solely the CDR3 DNA is kept, with 39 bases framed from the first base. Here the CDR3 is joined to the reference TRBV18 and TRBJ1-2 genes, and the full variable domain is: NAGVMQNPRHLVRRRGQEARLRCSPMKGHSHVYWYRQLPEEGLKFMVYLQKENIIDESGMPKERFSAEFPKEGPSILRIQQVVRGDSAAYFCASSLLRDYGYTFGSGTRLTVV.